A single sample gave rise to the 8 T cell receptor beta chains below, sequenced in a study of T cells in localized non-small cell lung cancer. Here immunoSEQ multiplex PCR was the method, and the copy in TCRdb shows in-frame clones only, minus some. The sample comprises over 2,500 clones, 25% to 30% of which are singletons, and roughly 20% rests with the top ten. The sample in question was lung tumor tissue, obtained before any cancer treatment. The receptors were sampled from a male donor at least 60 years old with stage II squamous cell lung carcinoma.

This rearrangement joins TRBV6-8 to TRBJ1-3; tentatively, D is TRBD1 (6 bases). In germline, CDR1 is MNHGY, CDR2 SAAAGT. The ends were cut back, 6 bases at V and 4 bases at J, with 13 bases in the middle. This CDR3 comprises 14 residues. The CDR3 sequence is CASRPAGTGNTIYF. CDR3 nucleotides: TGTGCCAGCAGACCCGCAGGGACAGGAAACACCATATATTTT.

In its sample, this clone was seen a few times. The chain couples TRBV6-8 to TRBJ1-1; D is ambiguous. This CDR3 has 13 residues. The ends were cut back, 6 bases at V and 1 base at J, with 9 bases in the middle. Germline CDR1 MNHGY, CDR2 SAAAGT. The CDR3 sequence: CASSDTTNTEAFF. The DNA for the CDR3 is TGTGCCAGCAGCGATACAACGAACACTGAAGCTTTCTTT.

Judged by abundance, this clone is medium-sized. The gene calls are TRBV11-3 and TRBJ2-7, with TRBD2 matching over 13 bases. This CDR3 has 15 amino acids. Germline V gene sequence: CDR1 SGHNT, CDR2 YENEEA. Losses at the gene ends were 5 bases for V and 2 bases for J; bases not matched to a gene: 3. The DNA of the CDR3 is TGTGCCAGCAGCCAAACTAGCGGGGGGGCCTACGAGCAGTACTTC. Translated, it gives CASSQTSGGAYEQYF.

The chain uses TRBV9 and TRBJ2-2; no definite D call. Trimming stripped 3 bases from V and 7 bases from J, with 10 bases between. CDR3 length: 13 residues. Germline values: CDR1 SGDLS, CDR2 YYNGEE. CDR3 in amino acids: CASSDFSLGELFF. DNA for the CDR3: TGTGCCAGCAGCGACTTTTCGCTCGGGGAGCTGTTTTTT.

The rearrangement joins TRBV9 to TRBJ2-5; TRBD2 agrees at 13 bases. There are 16 residues in the CDR3. V was clipped by 3 bases and J by 5 bases; unmatched bases: 7. Germline V gene data show CDR1 as SGDLS and CDR2 as YYNGEE. The CDR3 region is CASSAGTSGVSETQYF. The CDR3 nucleotides are TGTGCCAGCAGCGCAGGGACTAGCGGGGTGTCGGAGACCCAGTACTTC. The full variable domain, its missing parts supplied by reference TRBV9 and TRBJ2-5, is DSGVTQTPKHLITATGQRVTLRCSPRSGDLSVYWYQQSLDQGLQFLIQYYNGEERAKGNILERFSAQQFPDLHSELNLSSLELGDSALYFCASSAGTSGVSETQYFGPGTRLLVL.

This rearrangement joins TRBV6-8 to TRBJ1-1, with no clear D. The germline gives CDR1 MNHGY, CDR2 SAAAGT. This CDR3 is built from 13 residues. V was trimmed by 6 bases and J by 5 bases, leaving 13 bases between them. The CDR3 here is CASSVVSGTEAFF. DNA for the CDR3: TGTGCCAGCAGCGTTGTTTCGGGAACTGAAGCTTTCTTT.

This clone was seen a handful of times. The chain uses TRBV7-7 and TRBJ1-2; D unclear. Between the trimmed V and J ends, which lost 5 bases and 5 bases, there was a span of 15 bases. There are 14 residues in the CDR3. Germline assignment: CDR1 SSHAT and CDR2 FNYEAQ (reference sequence). The chain's CDR3 is CASSQERVGYGYTF. CDR3 coding DNA: TGTGCCAGCAGCCAAGAGAGGGTTGGGTATGGCTACACCTTC.

This clone was detected only once. J is TRBJ2-2 and V is TRBV5-1; D call uncertain. The V and J ends lost 5 bases and 4 bases respectively, with 15 bases between them. This CDR3 has 15 amino acids. Looked up from germline, CDR1 is SGHRS and CDR2 is YFSETQ. CDR3 coding DNA: TGCGCCAGCAGTTCTACCGGGTCCAGCACCGGGGAGCTGTTTTTT. Residues: CASSSTGSSTGELFF.